This is a list of T cell receptor beta chains from one sample in a study of shared clonotypes between healthy human individuals. Data came from immunoSEQ multiplex PCR; TCRdb stores just in-frame clones and leaves some out. There are 2 million to 2.5 million clones in the sample; about 93% occur only once, and roughly 1.7% lies in the top ten. Material for sequencing was naive CD8+ T cells from PBMCs. The receptors originated from a man aged 18 to 29 in good health. Some clones in this sample may be carry-over from other donors' samples. The CDR3 runs from the conserved cysteine through the conserved F or W. The order of the fields is D gene, V gene, CDR3 protein. The D gene is left open where the match is weak.

d_gene: -; v_gene: TRBV6-1; CDR3aa: CASSEGLGGGEQYF
d_gene: -; v_gene: TRBV2; CDR3aa: CAREGRSSYNEQFF
d_gene: -; v_gene: TRBV13; CDR3aa: CASSSLGAGDYGYTF
d_gene: -; v_gene: TRBV19; CDR3aa: CASSYSNQPQHF
d_gene: -; v_gene: TRBV9; CDR3aa: CASSTRSSGGELFF
d_gene: TRBD2; v_gene: TRBV5-1; CDR3aa: CASSLTTGLAGKLNEQFF
d_gene: TRBD1; v_gene: TRBV14; CDR3aa: CASSRKPTGEYGYTF
d_gene: -; v_gene: TRBV19; CDR3aa: CASSPRGPWYEQYF
d_gene: -; v_gene: TRBV27; CDR3aa: CASSLRTGDTETQYF
d_gene: -; v_gene: TRBV5-1; CDR3aa: CASSLRGSYEQYF
d_gene: -; v_gene: TRBV10-3; CDR3aa: CAISTSGTNFSYEQYF
d_gene: -; v_gene: TRBV7-9; CDR3aa: CASRRGTGELFF
d_gene: -; v_gene: TRBV6-5; CDR3aa: CASSYSVDYEQYF
d_gene: -; v_gene: TRBV9; CDR3aa: CASSVGGSTEAFF
d_gene: -; v_gene: TRBV30; CDR3aa: CAWSGEVNTEAFF
d_gene: -; v_gene: TRBV6-6; CDR3aa: CASSLGTYNSPLHF
d_gene: -; v_gene: TRBV19; CDR3aa: CASSNHYEQYF
d_gene: -; v_gene: TRBV6-1; CDR3aa: CASSAGFSGELFF
d_gene: TRBD2; v_gene: TRBV11-2; CDR3aa: CASSLYGGPGGPSTGELFF
d_gene: -; v_gene: TRBV6-5; CDR3aa: CASSYLRSLGELFF
d_gene: TRBD2; v_gene: TRBV9; CDR3aa: CASSESGDEQFF
d_gene: TRBD2; v_gene: TRBV5-4; CDR3aa: CASRAGVGETQYF
d_gene: -; v_gene: TRBV14; CDR3aa: CASSQGDYRTGKDYSNQPQHF
d_gene: -; v_gene: TRBV7-6; CDR3aa: CASSLERGGPNAYEQYF
d_gene: -; v_gene: TRBV30; CDR3aa: CAWSLGEQYF
d_gene: -; v_gene: TRBV19; CDR3aa: CASSMWGVSYEQYF
d_gene: -; v_gene: TRBV6-5; CDR3aa: CASSLRGDGNTIYF
d_gene: -; v_gene: TRBV18; CDR3aa: CASSPTRGHKETQYF